These T cell receptor beta chains were read from a single sample in a study of response to subunit inactivated influenza vaccine. MiXCR, run by TCRdb on the RT-PCR reads, gives a single entry per CDR3 protein. The sample consists of 170,000 or so distinct CDR3 sequences, approximately 11% of them appearing once. This material consisted of CD8+ T cells sorted from PBMCs, taken roughly 24 months after vaccination. Receptor source: a man aged 45 to 75 who received an inactivated influenza vaccine. The CDR3 runs from the conserved cysteine through the conserved F or W. D genes are given only for firm matches. Where a row states a size, it is once, few, many or the class of an expanded clone; other rows omit it.

>.|.|TRBV20-1|TRBJ1-4
TGCAGTGCTAGAGATATAGACAGTAATGAAAAACTGTTTTTT
CSARDIDSNEKLFF
>few|TRBD1|TRBV28|TRBJ1-4
TGTGCCAGCAGGAACACAGGGGTTTCTAATGAAAAACTGTTTTTT
CASRNTGVSNEKLFF
>.|TRBD1|TRBV5-1|TRBJ2-1
TGCGCCAGCAGCTTGCGTCCGGGACAGGAATACAATGAGCAGTTCTTC
CASSLRPGQEYNEQFF
>.|TRBD2|TRBV28|TRBJ2-7
TGTGCCAGCAGTTTATTGGGACTAGCGGGAGTAGGCTACGAGCAGTACTTC
CASSLLGLAGVGYEQYF
>few|.|TRBV6-5|TRBJ1-2
TGTGCCAGCAGCTTATTTCCAGGTTTCTCTGGCTACACCTTC
CASSLFPGFSGYTF
>many|TRBD2|TRBV20-1|TRBJ2-7
TGCAGTGCTAGAGCTTTAGCGGGAGGTGCTTACGAGCAGTACTTC
CSARALAGGAYEQYF
>.|.|TRBV20-1|TRBJ2-7
TGCAGTGCTAGATCCCCCTACGAGCAGTACTTC
CSARSPYEQYF
>.|TRBD1|TRBV9|TRBJ2-7
TGTGCCAGCAGCGAGGACGACAGGGGCTACGAGCAGTACTTC
CASSEDDRGYEQYF
>many|TRBD1|TRBV12-3/TRBV12-4|TRBJ2-7
TGTGCCAGCAGTGCCGGGACAGGACCCTACGAGCAGTACTTC
CASSAGTGPYEQYF
>.|TRBD2|TRBV20-1|TRBJ2-5
TGCAGTCAATCTCCCTGGCTAGCGGTCCAAGAGACCCAGTACTTC
CSQSPWLAVQETQYF
>.|.|TRBV12-3/TRBV12-4|TRBJ1-5
TGTGCCAGCAGTTTTTCCGGGAATCAGCCCCAGCATTTT
CASSFSGNQPQHF
>.|TRBD2|TRBV7-9|TRBJ2-2
TGTGCCAGCAGCCCCAGCGGGAGTGTGTACACCGGGGAGCTGTTTTTT
CASSPSGSVYTGELFF
>few|.|TRBV29-1|TRBJ2-3
TGCAGCGTCCTTGATCCCGCCTTATACTATACGCAGTATTTT
CSVLDPALYYTQYF
>few|.|TRBV2|TRBJ2-7
TGTGCCAGCAGTGCTGAGGGGGGCCCCTACGAGCAGTACTTC
CASSAEGGPYEQYF
>.|.|TRBV25-1|TRBJ1-2
TGTGCCAGCAGTGAATCGGGGACTTACTATGGCTACACCTTC
CASSESGTYYGYTF
>.|.|TRBV19|TRBJ2-1
TGTGCCGCCAGCGGCGGGAAGATCAATGAGCAGTTCTTC
CAASGGKINEQFF
>few|TRBD2|TRBV7-8|TRBJ2-2
TGTGCCAGCAGCTTAGGCTCTAGCGGGGTGACCGGGGAGCTGTTTTTT
CASSLGSSGVTGELFF
>.|.|TRBV5-6|TRBJ2-5
TGTGCCAGCAGCTTTCCCGTTGGATCAGAGACCCAGTACTTC
CASSFPVGSETQYF
>few|TRBD1|TRBV12-3/TRBV12-4|TRBJ1-3
TGTGCCAGCAACAGACAGGGCCCTGGAAACACCATATATTTT
CASNRQGPGNTIYF
>many|.|TRBV4-3|TRBJ2-3
TGCGCCAGCAGCCAAGATAGATCAGTGATTCGCACAGATACGCAGTATTTT
CASSQDRSVIRTDTQYF
>few|.|TRBV7-9|TRBJ2-5
TGTGCCAGCAGCCTACCCGGGAATCCGGTTATAGGGAGCCAGTACTTC
CASSLPGNPVIGSQYF
>many|.|TRBV30|TRBJ2-7
TGTGCCTGGAGTCGGGGCTTTGGCTCCTACGAGCAGTACTTC
CAWSRGFGSYEQYF